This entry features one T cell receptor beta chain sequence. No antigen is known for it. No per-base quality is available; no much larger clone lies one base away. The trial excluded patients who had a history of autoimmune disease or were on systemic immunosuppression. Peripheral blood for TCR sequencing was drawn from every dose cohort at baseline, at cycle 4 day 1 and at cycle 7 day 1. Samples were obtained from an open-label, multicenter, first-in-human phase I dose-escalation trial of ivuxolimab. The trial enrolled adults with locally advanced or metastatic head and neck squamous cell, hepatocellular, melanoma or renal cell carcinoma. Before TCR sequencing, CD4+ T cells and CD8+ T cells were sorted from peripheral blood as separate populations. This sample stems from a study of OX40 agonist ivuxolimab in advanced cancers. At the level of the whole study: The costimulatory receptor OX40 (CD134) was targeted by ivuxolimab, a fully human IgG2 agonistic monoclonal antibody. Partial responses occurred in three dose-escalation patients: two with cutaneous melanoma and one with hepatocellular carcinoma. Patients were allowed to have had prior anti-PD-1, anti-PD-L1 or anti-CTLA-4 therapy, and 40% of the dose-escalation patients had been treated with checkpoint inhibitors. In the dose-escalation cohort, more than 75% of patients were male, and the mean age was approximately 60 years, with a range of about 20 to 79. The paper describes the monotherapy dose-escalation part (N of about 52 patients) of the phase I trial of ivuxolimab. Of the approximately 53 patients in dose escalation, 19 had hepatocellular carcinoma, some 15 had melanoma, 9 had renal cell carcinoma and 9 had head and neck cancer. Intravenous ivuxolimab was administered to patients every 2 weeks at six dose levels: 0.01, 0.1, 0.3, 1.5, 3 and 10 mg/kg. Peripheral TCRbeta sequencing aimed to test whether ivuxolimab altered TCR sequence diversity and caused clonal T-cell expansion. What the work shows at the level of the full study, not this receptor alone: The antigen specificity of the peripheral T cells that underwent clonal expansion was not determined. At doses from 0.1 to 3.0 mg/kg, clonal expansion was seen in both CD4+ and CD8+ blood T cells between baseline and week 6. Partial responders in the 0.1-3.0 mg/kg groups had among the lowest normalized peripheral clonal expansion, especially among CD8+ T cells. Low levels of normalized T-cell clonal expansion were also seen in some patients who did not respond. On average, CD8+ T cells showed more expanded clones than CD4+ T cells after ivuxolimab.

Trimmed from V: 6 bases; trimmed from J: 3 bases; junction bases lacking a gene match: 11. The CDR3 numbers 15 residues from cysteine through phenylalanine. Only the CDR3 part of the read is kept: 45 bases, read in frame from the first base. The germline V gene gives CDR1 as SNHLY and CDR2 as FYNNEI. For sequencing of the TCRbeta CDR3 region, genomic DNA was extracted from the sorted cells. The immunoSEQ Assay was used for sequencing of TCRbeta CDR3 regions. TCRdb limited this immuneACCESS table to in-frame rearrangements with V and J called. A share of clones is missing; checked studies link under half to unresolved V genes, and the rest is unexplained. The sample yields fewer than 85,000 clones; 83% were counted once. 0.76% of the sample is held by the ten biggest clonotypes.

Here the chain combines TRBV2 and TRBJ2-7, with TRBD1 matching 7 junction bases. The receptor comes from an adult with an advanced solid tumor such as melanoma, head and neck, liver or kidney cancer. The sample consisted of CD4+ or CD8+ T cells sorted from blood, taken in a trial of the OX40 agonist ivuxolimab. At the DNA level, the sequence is TGTGCCAGCAGAGCCGGGACAGCTTCCAGCTACGAGCAGTACTTC. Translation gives CASRAGTASSYEQYF.